The subject of this entry is one T cell receptor beta chain. The data were taken from a study of blood T cell repertoires in COVID-19. Study information: In each case, the material was cDNA or gDNA derived from T cells, B-cell-depleted T cells, or PBMCs.

Per the original data handling: Estimated nucleated cell counts came from reference gene primer amplification. Sequencing used immunoSEQ multiplex PCR; TCRdb keeps in-frame clones, though not all of them. That table is the source of V, J and clone size, and D and trimming were worked out from the DNA. The table includes a few hundred thousand clones, roughly 90% detected once. Followed over time, Seattle patients had been enrolled while infection was active. Trimming cost V 1 base and J 7 bases, with 8 bases left between them. From germline, CDR1 is SGHRS and CDR2 YFSETQ. This CDR3 is 12 amino acids long.

The sequencing input was peripheral blood. The sequence came from a woman aged 55-69 years with COVID-19, enrolled during active disease. The chain carries TRBV5-1 and TRBJ1-1; D remains unclear. Here the CDR3 DNA reads TGCGCCAGCAGCTTGACGGGTGGTGAAGCTTTCTTT. Its translation: CASSLTGGEAFF.